The present T cell receptor (beta chain) was sequenced within a study of T cells in Graves' hyperthyroidism and ophthalmopathy. At the level of the study: Peripheral blood was collected at initial diagnosis, before any treatment.

This CDR3 has 13 amino acids. The V gene's germline CDR1 is PRHDT and CDR2 FYEKMQ (reference sequence). V was trimmed by 3 bases and J by 5 bases, leaving 11 bases between them. Researchers amplified the TCR beta CDR3 regions from RNA transcripts. Primed by the HTBI set, a first-round RT-PCR was run on the TCR CDR3. TCRdb analysed the multiplex PCR reads with MiXCR anew, one entry per CDR3 protein. The repertoire consists of 550,000 to 800,000 distinct CDR3 sequences, with around 15% occurring once and the leading ten covering roughly 8%. This clonotype was observed a handful of times. The TCR sequence derives from a man younger than 30 with Graves' hyperthyroidism. The sample consisted of blood. V gene TRBV13 combines with J gene TRBJ2-7; D is undetermined. The CDR3 nucleotides are TGTGCCAGCAGCTTCTACTATGAGAACGAGCAGTACTTC. Residues: CASSFYYENEQYF.